This TCR beta chain was recorded in a study of OX40 agonist ivuxolimab in advanced cancers. Study details: In this cohort, patients received ivuxolimab, an agonistic anti-OX40 (CD134) antibody. Across the patients, intravenous ivuxolimab was delivered every 2 weeks at 0.01 to 10 mg/kg.

For this clone: Its antigen remains unknown.

CDR1 MNHEY and CDR2 SMNVEV come from the germline V gene (reference sequence). Trimming removed 8 bases at V and 0 bases at J, with 20 bases between. The CDR3 has 17 residues. Study-level results: Partly responding patients at 0.1-3.0 mg/kg showed some of the smallest clonal expansion.

Assay used: immunoSEQ multiplex PCR; TCRdb lists only in-frame clones, some missing. The repertoire holds about 69,000 clones, with nearly 90% as singletons. This receptor was identified in an adult with an advanced solid tumor such as melanoma, head and neck, liver or kidney cancer. The chain uses TRBV27 and TRBJ2-1; tentative D call: TRBD1 (6 bases). Material: CD4+ or CD8+ T cells sorted from blood, obtained in a trial of the OX40 agonist ivuxolimab. The CDR3 nucleotides read TGTGCCAGCTCGAACTTGGACAGCATAAGCTCCTACAATGAGCAGTTCTTC. It codes for CASSNLDSISSYNEQFF.